The 20 T cell receptor beta chains reported below all come from one sample, sequenced in a study of CD8 T cells in ankylosing spondylitis. Whole-study results and caveats: Ankylosing spondylitis blood appeared to carry a characteristic TCR beta motif of roughly 8 highly homologous variants.

MiXCR was run by TCRdb on the 5' RACE reads, yielding one entry per CDR3 protein. In the table there are some 840,000 distinct CDR3 sequences, 12% of which are singletons. Their cognate antigens are unknown. The specimen sequenced was blood, either unsorted or a sorted T cell fraction (not recorded which). These receptors all come from a male donor with ankylosing spondylitis.

This clonotype was seen once. The V and J genes are TRBV5-1 and TRBJ2-5, with TRBD2 matching over 7 bases. Trimming cost V 4 bases and J 3 bases; bases outside gene matches: 12. The CDR3 length is 16 residues. The germline V gene has CDR1 SGHRS and CDR2 YFSETQ. This CDR3 is CASSLGPGSGEETQYF. The CDR3 DNA reads as TGCGCCAGCAGCCTGGGACCCGGGAGCGGGGAAGAGACCCAGTACTTC. Based on the CDR3 plus reference TRBV5-1 and TRBJ2-5, the full variable domain is KAGVTQTPRYLIKTRGQQVTLSCSPISGHRSVSWYQQTPGQGLQFLFEYFSETQRNKGNFPGRFSGRQFSNSRSEMNVSTLELGDSALYLCASSLGPGSGEETQYFGPGTRLLVL.

The J gene is TRBJ1-5, the V gene TRBV20-1; no clear D gene. The V gene's germline CDR1 is DFQATT and CDR2 SNEGSKA (reference sequence). Trimming stripped 3 bases from V and 4 bases from J, with 16 bases between. This CDR3 is built from 15 residues. The CDR3: CSARDRTLGNQPQHF. The CDR3 nucleotides are TGCAGTGCTAGGGACCGAACTTTGGGGAATCAGCCCCAGCATTTT.

The chain uses TRBV29-1 and TRBJ1-1; D might be TRBD1 (5 bases). Germline loops: CDR1 SQVTM, CDR2 ANQGSEA. Trimming cost V 1 base and J 9 bases, with 9 bases left between them. This CDR3 has 11 residues. CDR3 bases: TGCAGCGTTGAAGTTGACAGAAAAGCTTTCTTT. As protein: CSVEVDRKAFF.

This clonotype was counted a few times. This chain connects TRBV6-5 to TRBJ1-1, with D maybe TRBD1 (6 bases). This CDR3 has 15 amino acids. Between the trimmed V and J ends, which lost 1 base and 3 bases, there was a span of 12 bases. Germline CDR1 is MNHEY and CDR2 is SVGAGI. CDR3 DNA sequence: TGTGCCAGCAGTTACTTTGGGGGGCCCCACACTGAAGCTTTCTTT. Protein product: CASSYFGGPHTEAFF.

This clonotype was observed a few times. This chain links TRBV24-1 with TRBJ2-6, with TRBD2 as a possible D gene (5 bases). V was trimmed by 5 bases and J by 0 bases, leaving 13 bases between them. Germline CDR1 is KGHDR and CDR2 is SFDVKD. This CDR3 comprises 17 residues. The CDR3 nucleotides are TGTGCCACCAGTGGGCGGGTTACCCCCTCTGGGGCCAACGTCCTGACTTTC. This gives the protein CATSGRVTPSGANVLTF.

V is TRBV20-1 and J is TRBJ2-3, with 9 positions matching TRBD2. This CDR3 has 17 amino acids. After removal of 3 bases from V and 2 bases from J, the junction contained 12 bases not matched to a gene. Germline CDR1 is DFQATT and CDR2 is SNEGSKA (reference sequence). Here the CDR3 DNA reads TGCAGTGCTAGCCCCTCTGGGACTAGCACCTTCACAGATACGCAGTATTTT. Translation gives CSASPSGTSTFTDTQYF.

There are a few counts of this clonotype. V gene TRBV4-3 combines with J gene TRBJ1-2, with no clear D. The CDR3 has 16 amino acids. Trimming took 1 base from V and 0 from J, leaving 12 bases between them. Per the germline V gene, CDR1 is LGHNA and CDR2 is YSLEER. Written as DNA, the CDR3 is TGCGCCAGCAGCCAAGTCCTGTCCCTAGCTAACTATGGCTACACCTTC. Amino acids: CASSQVLSLANYGYTF.

This chain uses TRBV5-1 with TRBJ1-2; 7 bases map to TRBD1. V trimming: 1 base; J trimming: 3 bases; junction bases outside the gene matches: 9. This CDR3 region has 16 residues. Germline CDR1 and CDR2: SGHRS and YFSETQ. The CDR3 protein is CASSLSKGGWDYGYTF. The CDR3, as DNA: TGCGCCAGCAGCTTGTCTAAAGGGGGCTGGGACTATGGCTACACCTTC.

The chain is built from TRBV30 and TRBJ2-6; maybe TRBD2 (6 bases). Germline V gives CDR1 GTSNPN, CDR2 SVGIG (reference sequence). The V and J ends lost 8 bases and 0 bases respectively, with 14 bases between them. The CDR3 is 15 amino acids. CDR3 in DNA: TGTGCCGCGAGAAGAGCGGGCTCTGGGGCCAACGTCCTGACTTTC. Protein sequence: CAARRAGSGANVLTF.

This clonotype occurred a few times. The chain combines TRBV7-9 with TRBJ1-1, with D uncertain. Germline lookup yields CDR1 SEHNR and CDR2 FQNEAQ (reference sequence). The ends were cut back, 4 bases at V and 0 bases at J, with 18 bases in the middle. The CDR3 consists of 17 residues. CDR3: CASSSVRVRGVNTEAFF. The CDR3 coding sequence is TGTGCCAGCAGCTCCGTAAGGGTACGCGGGGTGAACACTGAAGCTTTCTTT. Looking up the rest from reference TRBV7-9 and TRBJ1-1 gives the full variable domain: DTGVSQNPRHKITKRGQNVTFRCDPISEHNRLYWYRQTLGQGPEFLTYFQNEAQLEKSRLLSDRFSAERPKGSFSTLEIQRTEQGDSAMYLCASSSVRVRGVNTEAFFGQGTRLTVV.

There are a few counts of this clonotype. CDR3 in DNA: TGTGCCAGCAGTTTAAGGGCCCCAGCGGCAGATACGCAGTATTTT. It encodes CASSLRAPAADTQYF. The chain has TRBV27 and TRBJ2-3; a possible D gene is TRBD2 (5 bases). The length of the CDR3 is 15 residues. V was clipped by 2 bases and J by 4 bases, with 13 bases between them. Looked up from germline, CDR1 is MNHEY and CDR2 is SMNVEV (reference sequence).

The CDR3 DNA reads TGCGCCAGCAGCCCTGGGAGGGGGCTGACCGAGCCCCAGCATTTT. The encoded protein is CASSPGRGLTEPQHF. This sequence joins TRBV5-1 and TRBJ1-5, with 7 nucleotides matching TRBD1. The CDR3 has 15 residues. Germline assignment: CDR1 SGHRS and CDR2 YFSETQ. Trimming cost V 4 bases and J 8 bases; bases outside gene matches: 12. Combining the CDR3 with reference TRBV5-1 and TRBJ1-5 gives the whole variable domain KAGVTQTPRYLIKTRGQQVTLSCSPISGHRSVSWYQQTPGQGLQFLFEYFSETQRNKGNFPGRFSGRQFSNSRSEMNVSTLELGDSALYLCASSPGRGLTEPQHFGDGTRLSIL.

This clonotype has more than one count but fewer than ten. The chain recombines TRBV20-1 with TRBJ2-1, with a tentative D call TRBD1 (6 bases). This CDR3 comprises 12 residues. Per germline, CDR1 DFQATT and CDR2 SNEGSKA (reference sequence). V was shortened by 5 bases and J by 9 bases, with 14 bases between the two germline ends. The CDR3 spells CSAGGQLLEQFF. CDR3 sequence (DNA): TGCAGTGCTGGCGGACAGCTTCTTGAGCAGTTCTTC.

V gene TRBV27 combines with J gene TRBJ2-7; 10 bases are shared with TRBD2. After removal of 5 bases from V and 3 bases from J, the junction contained 4 bases not matched to a gene. The germline gives CDR1 MNHEY, CDR2 SMNVEV (reference sequence). This CDR3 has 14 amino acids. CDR3 protein: CASSGTSDLYEQYF. CDR3 DNA sequence: TGTGCCAGCAGTGGGACTAGCGACCTCTACGAGCAGTACTTC.

The chain couples TRBV6-1 to TRBJ1-2; weak D call: TRBD1 (5 bases). Germline CDR1 and CDR2: MNHNS and SASEGT. The CDR3 totals 13 residues. V was pared by 7 bases and J by 8 bases, with 17 bases between. DNA for the CDR3: TGTGCCAGCACCATACAGGTCGTCGGCGGCTACACCTTC. Protein sequence: CASTIQVVGGYTF.

This clonotype was counted a few times. This rearrangement joins TRBV4-3 to TRBJ2-1; D not resolved. Germline V CDR1 and CDR2: LGHNA, YSLEER. The CDR3 runs to 16 residues. V was pared by 2 bases and J by 2 bases, with 13 bases between. DNA of the CDR3: TGCGCCAGCAGCCAAACGATGGGTACCACCTACAATGAGCAGTTCTTC. This translates into CASSQTMGTTYNEQFF.

The V and J genes are TRBV20-1 and TRBJ2-1, with no clear D. The CDR3 is 13 residues long. Trimming cost V 0 bases and J 6 bases, with 9 bases left between them. CDR1 and CDR2 (germline): DFQATT, SNEGSKA (reference sequence). The CDR3 nucleotides read TGCAGTGCTAGAGAGGGTGGGGTCAATGAGCAGTTCTTC. Translated, it gives CSAREGGVNEQFF.

This clonotype was seen more than once but under ten times. The V call is TRBV7-9, the J call TRBJ2-1; D remains ambiguous. CDR3 length: 12 amino acids. The germline V and J ends were trimmed by 5 bases and 9 bases, with 11 bases remaining between them. CDR1 and CDR2 from the germline V gene are SEHNR and FQNEAQ (reference sequence). CDR3 residues: CASSQVRGEQFF. CDR3 nucleotide sequence: TGTGCCAGCAGCCAGGTACGCGGTGAGCAGTTCTTC.

This clonotype was detected many times. Mismatch with germline at one junction end may stem from a read error. This sequence joins TRBV12-3 or TRBV12-4 and TRBJ2-7; 9 bases agree with TRBD2. The CDR3 sequence is 12 residues long. CDR3 in amino acids: CASRFPGLAFSF. The CDR3 nucleotides read TGTGCCAGCAGATTCCCGGGACTAGCCTTCTCCTTC.

The CDR3, as DNA: TGTGCCAGCAGTTACATGTCGCAGGGTCGAATGAATCAGCCCCAGCATTTT. Translation gives CASSYMSQGRMNQPQHF. The chain is built from TRBV6-5 and TRBJ1-5, with D possibly being TRBD1 (5 bases). V lost 2 bases, J lost 4 bases, and 18 bases lay in between. From germline, CDR1 is MNHEY and CDR2 SVGAGI. The CDR3 covers 17 residues.